These 25 T cell receptor beta chains were all obtained from the same sample, sequenced in a study of blood T cell repertoires in COVID-19. The data were produced by immunoSEQ multiplex PCR, yet TCRdb's version contains in-frame clones alone and is incomplete. The data show hundreds of thousands of clones, approximately 82% seen once. Input material: peripheral blood. The receptors come from a woman between 65 and 79 years old with active or convalescent COVID-19.

This chain uses TRBV10-2 with TRBJ1-5, with a weak D call TRBD1 (5 bases). CDR1 and CDR2 from the germline V gene are WSHSY and SAAADI. Trimming shortened V by 3 bases and J by 1 base, and 7 bases separated the two germline ends. The length of the CDR3 is 14 residues. CDR3 sequence reads: CASSEAGSNQPQHF. In DNA, the CDR3 is TGCGCCAGCAGTGAAGCAGGGAGCAATCAGCCCCAGCATTTT.

The rearrangement links TRBV2 to TRBJ1-4, with D perhaps TRBD1 (6 bases). The CDR3 extends over 14 amino acids. Germline assignment: CDR1 SNHLY and CDR2 FYNNEI. V was cut by 6 bases and J by 8 bases, with 16 bases left in between. The CDR3 DNA reads TGTGCCAGCAGCGACCGACAGGCTGGCGAAAAACTGTTTTTT. Amino acids: CASSDRQAGEKLFF.

This chain uses TRBV27 with TRBJ1-1; a weak D match, TRBD1 (6 bases). CDR1 MNHEY and CDR2 SMNVEV come from the germline V gene (reference sequence). V shed 4 bases and J shed 5 bases, with 20 bases lying between them. The CDR3 has 16 amino acids. The CDR3 bases are TGTGCCAGCAGTTCCGTTAGGGGGGGCGGTTTAACTGAAGCTTTCTTT. As protein: CASSSVRGGGLTEAFF.

The CDR3 loop is CASSYSRGGFYEQYF. As DNA, the CDR3 is TGTGCCAGCAGTTACTCGAGGGGGGGGTTCTACGAGCAGTACTTC. The rearrangement links TRBV6-5 to TRBJ2-7, with a tentative D call TRBD2 (7 bases). V was trimmed by 0 bases and J by 3 bases, leaving 12 bases between them. The CDR3 spans 15 residues. Germline loops: CDR1 MNHEY, CDR2 SVGAGI.

This chain uses TRBV19 with TRBJ2-5; maybe TRBD2 (6 bases). The germline V gene has CDR1 LNHDA and CDR2 SQIVND (reference sequence). V was clipped by 8 bases and J by 5 bases, with 15 bases between them. This CDR3 comprises 13 residues. CDR3: CASAPTSRETQYF. Written as DNA, the CDR3 is TGTGCCAGTGCCCCCACTAGCAGGGAGACCCAGTACTTC.

The rearrangement uses TRBV2 and TRBJ1-5, with D maybe TRBD1 (6 bases). V lost 1 base to trimming and J lost 4 bases, with 8 bases between them. This CDR3 comprises 14 residues. CDR1 SNHLY and CDR2 FYNNEI come from the germline V gene. CDR3 bases: TGTGCCAGCAGTGAAGGGACAGTGAATCAGCCCCAGCATTTT. Amino acid sequence: CASSEGTVNQPQHF.

V usage is TRBV19 and J usage is TRBJ1-2, with 7 positions matching TRBD1. Germline V CDR1 and CDR2: LNHDA, SQIVND (reference sequence). This CDR3 spans 14 amino acids. Germline trimming cut 5 bases from V and 4 bases from J; bases unmatched to any gene: 7. Here the CDR3 reads CASSRGGQAYGYTF. The CDR3 DNA follows: TGTGCCAGTAGTCGAGGGGGCCAGGCCTATGGCTACACCTTC.

This chain uses TRBV9 with TRBJ2-1; 12 bases match TRBD2. The CDR3 is 15 amino acids. Per germline, CDR1 SGDLS and CDR2 YYNGEE. Unmatched junction bases numbered 4, after V lost 4 bases and J lost 5 bases. In DNA form, the CDR3 reads TGTGCCAGCAGCCCCCCTAGCGGGAGGGACAATGAGCAGTTCTTC. Its translation: CASSPPSGRDNEQFF. Full variable domain (rest looked up from reference TRBV9 and TRBJ2-1): DSGVTQTPKHLITATGQRVTLRCSPRSGDLSVYWYQQSLDQGLQFLIQYYNGEERAKGNILERFSAQQFPDLHSELNLSSLELGDSALYFCASSPPSGRDNEQFFGPGTRLTVL.

The sample holds many counts of this clone. The gene calls are TRBV9 and TRBJ2-7, with 10 bases matching TRBD2. The ends lost 0 bases at V and 0 bases at J; junction bases unmatched: 9. Looked up from germline, CDR1 is SGDLS and CDR2 is YYNGEE. This CDR3 is built from 18 residues. The CDR3 sequence is CASSVGVAGGPSSYEQYF. The CDR3 DNA reads TGTGCCAGCAGCGTAGGAGTAGCGGGAGGTCCGAGCTCCTACGAGCAGTACTTC.

Worth noting for this clone: Germline is not matched at one junction end, which may reflect a read error. The CDR3 is CASSSPAAVSTDTQYF. As DNA, the CDR3 is TGTGCCAGCTCATCACCGGCTGCCGTTAGCACAGATACGCAGTATTTT. The V and J genes are TRBV18 and TRBJ2-3; D gene uncertain. This CDR3 is 16 amino acids long. Per the germline V gene, CDR1 is KGHSH and CDR2 is LQKENI.

The rearrangement uses TRBV7-9 and TRBJ1-5; D call uncertain. Trimming stripped 3 bases from V and 7 bases from J, with 7 bases between. Germline V gene data show CDR1 as SEHNR and CDR2 as FQNEAQ (reference sequence). This CDR3 spans 12 amino acids. CDR3 DNA: TGTGCCAGCAGCTTTCTAGGACAGCCCCAGCATTTT. Residues: CASSFLGQPQHF.

V is TRBV12-3 or TRBV12-4 and J is TRBJ2-7, with D maybe TRBD2 (5 bases). This CDR3 has 13 residues. The ends were cut back, 5 bases at V and 0 bases at J, with 8 bases in the middle. CDR3 amino acids: CASSAAVSYEQYF. The CDR3 DNA sequence: TGTGCCAGCAGTGCAGCGGTCTCCTACGAGCAGTACTTC.

The chain has TRBV11-2 and TRBJ1-4; 8 nucleotides match TRBD1. Germline V gene sequence: CDR1 SGHAT, CDR2 FQNNGV. This CDR3 is 14 amino acids long. The ends lost 1 base at V and 7 bases at J; junction bases unmatched: 2. CDR3 sequence (DNA): TGTGCCAGCAGCTTAGGACAGGGGAGTGAAAAACTGTTTTTT. Residues: CASSLGQGSEKLFF.

The chain joins TRBV5-1 to TRBJ2-2, with D perhaps matching TRBD1 (6 bases). Trimming removed 2 bases at V and 2 bases at J, with 7 bases between. The CDR3 sequence is 14 residues long. Germline CDR1 is SGHRS and CDR2 is YFSETQ. CDR3 protein: CASSLQGNTGELFF. DNA of the CDR3: TGCGCCAGCAGCTTACAGGGAAACACCGGGGAGCTGTTTTTT.

This clone occurred a few times. The J gene is TRBJ2-7, the V gene TRBV2, with D possibly being TRBD2 (6 bases). V was shortened by 5 bases and J by 6 bases, with 14 bases between the two germline ends. This CDR3 is 13 amino acids long. Germline-derived CDR1 and CDR2 are SNHLY and FYNNEI. Here the CDR3 DNA reads TGTGCCAGCAGTCCCCCGACTAGATCCGAGCAGTACTTC. Translation gives CASSPPTRSEQYF.

This chain links TRBV28 with TRBJ1-1; 8 nucleotides line up with TRBD1. V was clipped by 4 bases and J by 3 bases; unmatched bases: 13. Per germline, CDR1 MDHEN and CDR2 SYDVKM. The CDR3 is made up of 17 amino acids. The DNA of the CDR3 is TGTGCCAGCAGTTCCCCCCCAGGGGGCCTCGGGGACACTGAAGCTTTCTTT. Protein product: CASSSPPGGLGDTEAFF.

The CDR3: CASSDWPGEAFF. The DNA of the CDR3 is TGTGCCAGCAGTGATTGGCCCGGGGAAGCTTTCTTT. This chain links TRBV6-1 with TRBJ1-1; D unresolved. Germline V CDR1 and CDR2: MNHNS, SASEGT. V was trimmed by 3 bases and J by 8 bases, leaving 10 bases between them. The CDR3 totals 12 residues.

The V call is TRBV3-1 (or the pseudogene TRBV3-2), the J call TRBJ2-7, with 7 bases matching TRBD2. The trim removed 2 bases at V and 4 bases at J, leaving 11 bases unmatched. CDR1 and CDR2 from the germline V gene are LGHDT and YNNKEL (reference sequence). This CDR3 spans 16 amino acids. The CDR3 spells CASSQLGGTGSYEQYF. The CDR3 nucleotides read TGTGCCAGCAGCCAACTGGGGGGGACGGGGAGTTACGAGCAGTACTTC.

V gene TRBV18 combines with J gene TRBJ2-7, with D perhaps matching TRBD2 (5 bases). V dropped 3 bases and J dropped 6 bases, with 18 bases sitting between them. The CDR3 is 15 amino acids. The V gene's germline CDR1 is KGHSH and CDR2 LQKENI. The CDR3 region has the DNA TGTGCCAGCTCACCGGGAGCACCCCGGAGCGGCGAGCAGTACTTC. Encoded protein: CASSPGAPRSGEQYF.

The chain uses TRBV6-6 and TRBJ2-1; 8 nucleotides agree with TRBD2. Losses at the gene ends were 7 bases for V and 6 bases for J; bases not matched to a gene: 8. From germline, CDR1 is MNHNY and CDR2 SVGAGI (reference sequence). The CDR3 contains 14 residues. This CDR3 reads CASKGREEPNEQFF. The CDR3 DNA is TGTGCCAGCAAGGGGCGGGAGGAACCCAATGAGCAGTTCTTC.

This chain joins TRBV7-8 and TRBJ1-5, with D possibly TRBD1 on 5 matching bases. Trimming left V 2 bases short and J 0 bases short, with 11 bases between. The CDR3 spans 16 residues. Germline-derived CDR1 and CDR2 are SGHVS and FQNEAQ. The CDR3 bases are TGTGCCAGCAGCTTATGGGGGGACTATAGCAATCAGCCCCAGCATTTT. This gives the protein CASSLWGDYSNQPQHF.

In its sample, this clone was seen once. The chain recombines TRBV6-1 with TRBJ2-7, with D hard to call. This CDR3 region has 15 residues. Germline V gene lookup returns CDR1 MNHNS and CDR2 SASEGT. Trimming took off 1 base at V and 0 bases at J, with 10 bases between the two ends. Written as DNA, the CDR3 is TGTGCCAGCAGTGAAGTCGCAGGTTACTCCTACGAGCAGTACTTC. Translation gives CASSEVAGYSYEQYF.

V usage is TRBV4-2 and J usage is TRBJ2-7; D uncertain. Trimming shortened V by 1 base and J by 2 bases, and 6 bases separated the two germline ends. From germline, CDR1 is LGHNA and CDR2 YNFKEQ. The CDR3 has 13 amino acids. The DNA of the CDR3 is TGTGCCAGCAGCCAAGCCGTAACCTACGAGCAGTACTTC. It is translated as CASSQAVTYEQYF.

The chain joins TRBV5-4 to TRBJ2-7; unclear D gene. CDR1 is SGHNT, CDR2 YYREEE, per germline (reference sequence). CDR3 length: 13 amino acids. V was trimmed by 4 bases and J by 3 bases, leaving 11 bases between them. As DNA, the CDR3 is TGTGCCAGCAGCCACCGCGGCGGCTACGAGCAGTACTTC. Its protein product is CASSHRGGYEQYF.

The V gene is TRBV6-2 or TRBV6-3, the J gene TRBJ1-2; D not certain. This CDR3 contains 14 residues. Between the trimmed V and J ends, which lost 4 bases and 4 bases, there was a span of 13 bases. Germline loops: CDR1 MNHEY, CDR2 SVGEGT. The CDR3 loop reads CASSSPRRAYGYTF. In DNA, the CDR3 is TGTGCCAGCAGTTCCCCTCGGAGGGCCTATGGCTACACCTTC.